A selection of T cell receptor beta chains follows, all from one sample in a study of cytomegalovirus exposure and HLA in healthy donors. Assay used: immunoSEQ multiplex PCR; TCRdb lists only in-frame clones, some missing. The sample holds 160,000 or so clones; about 80% are singletons and the top ten take 1.3%. What was sequenced was PBMCs. Source of these receptors: a man aged 30 to 39 in good health and CMV-seronegative. CDR3s include the opening cysteine and the closing phenylalanine or tryptophan. Each record gives: V gene, clone size, J gene, CDR3 protein. The listing skips clone size in some rows; elsewhere it reads once, few, many or a size class.

V: TRBV2; size: .; J: TRBJ2-7; CDR3: CASSEGTGFDEQYF
V: TRBV4-3; size: .; J: TRBJ1-2; CDR3: CASSQALEPFYGYTF
V: TRBV5-4; size: .; J: TRBJ1-2; CDR3: CASSLDGHYGYTF
V: TRBV5-1; size: .; J: TRBJ2-1; CDR3: CASSPLAGEIYNEQFF
V: TRBV7-7; size: .; J: TRBJ2-5; CDR3: CASSGGAFGETQYF
V: TRBV19; size: few; J: TRBJ1-1; CDR3: CASRSNTAAFF
V: TRBV7-9; size: .; J: TRBJ2-7; CDR3: CASSSPGTGTYEQYF
V: TRBV29-1; size: few; J: TRBJ2-1; CDR3: CSVRTGEYNEQFF
V: TRBV28; size: .; J: TRBJ2-1; CDR3: CASSSRDRGIDEQFF
V: TRBV11-2; size: .; J: TRBJ1-5; CDR3: CASSLGQGFNQPQHF
V: TRBV7-9; size: .; J: TRBJ1-1; CDR3: CASSLAAQPVEAFF
V: TRBV5-4; size: .; J: TRBJ2-7; CDR3: CASSSGLLYEQYF
V: TRBV19; size: .; J: TRBJ1-1; CDR3: CASSTSGGLNTEAFF
V: TRBV7-2; size: .; J: TRBJ1-2; CDR3: CASRETGGAYGYTF
V: TRBV4-1; size: few; J: TRBJ1-5; CDR3: CASSQGRGGGPQHF
V: TRBV11-2; size: .; J: TRBJ2-7; CDR3: CASSPKRQGPYEQYF
V: TRBV6-5; size: .; J: TRBJ2-1; CDR3: CASSYSEQYNEQFF
V: TRBV7-8; size: .; J: TRBJ2-7; CDR3: CASSSLGQTYEQYF
V: TRBV19; size: .; J: TRBJ2-7; CDR3: CASSPQGTGGHYEQYF
V: TRBV30; size: .; J: TRBJ2-7; CDR3: CAWMYPGSRAEQYF
V: TRBV10-2; size: once; J: TRBJ2-7; CDR3: CATEGGQGRTYEQYF
V: TRBV10-1; size: .; J: TRBJ2-7; CDR3: CASSKGTGASGEQYF
V: TRBV18; size: .; J: TRBJ1-1; CDR3: CASSARTALNTEAFF
V: TRBV2; size: .; J: TRBJ2-7; CDR3: CASTGRSYEQYF
V: TRBV9; size: .; J: TRBJ2-4; CDR3: CASSSGAAKNIQYF
V: TRBV10-3; size: once; J: TRBJ2-2; CDR3: CAISGGVGNTGELFF
V: TRBV15; size: .; J: TRBJ2-1; CDR3: CATSRGRDRGADEQFF
V: TRBV10-3; size: .; J: TRBJ2-7; CDR3: CATAGTHTNYEQYF
V: TRBV6-6; size: .; J: TRBJ1-4; CDR3: CASRPLGGKEKLFF
V: TRBV2; size: few; J: TRBJ2-2; CDR3: CANGTRPGELFF
V: TRBV2; size: .; J: TRBJ2-2; CDR3: CASTIRDSPFRLFF
V: TRBV18; size: .; J: TRBJ2-3; CDR3: CASSPQSGPFTDTQYF
V: TRBV7-8; size: .; J: TRBJ1-5; CDR3: CASSLEGQVSNQPQHF
V: TRBV10-3; size: .; J: TRBJ1-4; CDR3: CAISEQSRDYEEKLFF
V: TRBV29-1; size: few; J: TRBJ1-1; CDR3: CSSTRQGRNSEAFF
V: TRBV19; size: .; J: TRBJ1-5; CDR3: CASSIDHRDRRSNQPQHF
V: TRBV30; size: .; J: TRBJ2-7; CDR3: CAWSSYGGYEQYF
V: TRBV19; size: once; J: TRBJ1-3; CDR3: CASTGLRDTIYF
V: TRBV4-1; size: .; J: TRBJ1-1; CDR3: CASSQAGQGPQNTEAFF
V: TRBV5-1; size: once; J: TRBJ2-1; CDR3: CASSASAGLGEQFF
V: TRBV19; size: .; J: TRBJ1-1; CDR3: CASSTQGGYTEAFF